Below, 18 T cell receptor beta chains from the same sample are listed, as sequenced in a study of lymphopenia after photon versus proton radiotherapy (dated by TCRdb to the late 2010s). The method behind the library was the immunoSEQ multiplex PCR assay. TCRdb took over this immuneACCESS table, retaining in-frame rearrangements with V and J assigned. Such tables are incomplete; in checked studies, under half of the missing clones stem from an unresolved V gene, and the remainder is unexplained. The sample profile shows 39,000 or so clones; approximately 90% of them were found once. The ten top clones hold roughly 15% of the sample. This specimen consisted of peripheral blood, obtained from a patient treated with photon-based radiotherapy. These receptors came from a man aged 55 to 70 with cholangiocarcinoma.

This chain joins TRBV11-3 and TRBJ2-7; possible D gene TRBD2, 5 bases. Germline V gives CDR1 SGHNT, CDR2 YENEEA. Trimming stripped 1 base from V and 4 bases from J, with 14 bases between. The CDR3 has 15 amino acids. In nucleotides, the CDR3 is TGTGCCAGCAGCTTAGTCGCGGGTTTTGGATACGAGCAGTACTTC. Translated: CASSLVAGFGYEQYF.

The genes are TRBV11-3 and TRBJ2-5, with 12 positions matching TRBD2. The CDR3 consists of 16 residues. Germline loops: CDR1 SGHNT, CDR2 YENEEA. With V trimmed by 5 bases and J by 5 bases, 9 bases remained unmatched. The chain's CDR3 is CASSKGLAGERETQYF. CDR3 DNA: TGTGCCAGCAGCAAGGGACTAGCGGGTGAGCGGGAGACCCAGTACTTC.

The rearrangement links TRBV7-9 to TRBJ1-1, with D perhaps TRBD1 (6 bases). CDR3 length: 13 residues. With 2 bases removed from V and 7 bases from J, the gap between germline ends came to 11 bases. Germline V gene sequence: CDR1 SEHNR, CDR2 FQNEAQ (reference sequence). The CDR3 DNA follows: TGTGCCAGCAGCTTATCGGTACAGGGTGAAGCTTTCTTT. Its protein product is CASSLSVQGEAFF.

V usage is TRBV11-3 and J usage is TRBJ2-3; D is possibly TRBD1 (5 bases). Deletions cut 5 bases from V and 3 bases from J, with 12 bases between. The CDR3 length is 14 residues. CDR1 and CDR2 (germline): SGHNT, YENEEA. CDR3 sequence (DNA): TGTGCCAGCAGCCCGAGGACACAGACAGATACGCAGTATTTT. This gives the protein CASSPRTQTDTQYF. The full variable domain, its missing parts supplied by reference TRBV11-3 and TRBJ2-3, is EAGVVQSPRYKIIEKKQPVAFWCNPISGHNTLYWYLQNLGQGPELLIRYENEEAVDDSQLPKDRFSAERLKGVDSTLKIQPAELGDSAVYLCASSPRTQTDTQYFGPGTRLTVL.

The chain recombines TRBV5-3 with TRBJ2-2, with a weak D call TRBD1 (5 bases). TRBV5-3 is noted as an ORF with a role that remains uncertain. V was pared by 4 bases and J by 3 bases, with 13 bases between. The CDR3 is made up of 15 amino acids. CDR3 nucleotides: TGTGCCAGAAGCATGACAGAAACTTACACCGGGGAGCTGTTTTTT. Its protein is CARSMTETYTGELFF.

V and J are TRBV9 and TRBJ1-3, with D uncertain. The CDR3 sequence is 12 residues long. Germline V gene sequence: CDR1 SGDLS, CDR2 YYNGEE. The V and J ends lost 5 bases and 4 bases respectively, with 7 bases between them. The CDR3 bases are TGTGCCAGCAGTCAACCGGGAAACACCATATATTTT. Its translation is CASSQPGNTIYF.

The rearrangement links TRBV11-2 to TRBJ1-4; D remains unclear. V shed 5 bases and J shed 0 bases, with 13 bases lying between them. The germline gives CDR1 SGHAT, CDR2 FQNNGV. CDR3 size: 16 residues. Here the CDR3 DNA reads TGTGCCAGCAGCCGGCGAATAAGTGCAACTAATGAAAAACTGTTTTTT. Translating gives CASSRRISATNEKLFF.

The chain combines TRBV2 with TRBJ2-1; TRBD2 matches 7 bases. CDR1 and CDR2 from the germline V gene are SNHLY and FYNNEI. The V segment lost 7 bases and the J segment 9 bases; nucleotides outside the gene matches: 15. This CDR3 region has 15 residues. CDR3 in amino acids: CASMGVMAGAGEQFF. The CDR3 DNA reads as TGTGCCAGCATGGGGGTGATGGCGGGAGCTGGTGAGCAGTTCTTC.

The chain couples TRBV28 to TRBJ1-2; TRBD1 matches 7 bases. The CDR3 sequence is 15 residues long. Germline V gene lookup returns CDR1 MDHEN and CDR2 SYDVKM. The ends lost 7 bases at V and 7 bases at J; junction bases unmatched: 15. CDR3 loop: CASTLREDRAGGYTF. The CDR3 coding sequence is TGTGCCAGCACCCTACGCGAAGACAGGGCTGGTGGCTACACCTTC.

V is TRBV5-1 and J is TRBJ1-6; D not resolved. The CDR3 is 14 amino acids. V gave up 4 bases and J gave up 5 bases, with 10 bases separating them. CDR1 and CDR2 (germline): SGHRS, YFSETQ. The CDR3 region is CASSPTENNSPLHF. CDR3 bases: TGCGCCAGCAGCCCTACAGAAAATAATTCACCCCTCCACTTT.

The chain couples TRBV2 to TRBJ2-1, with 11 bases matching TRBD2. V gave up 5 bases and J gave up 6 bases; unmatched junction bases: 6. CDR1 and CDR2 from the germline V gene are SNHLY and FYNNEI. This CDR3 has 15 amino acids. CDR3: CASSRTSGSVNEQFF. In DNA, the CDR3 is TGTGCCAGCAGTCGTACTAGCGGGAGTGTCAATGAGCAGTTCTTC.

This chain joins TRBV6-5 and TRBJ1-1; no reliable D call. The CDR3 extends over 13 amino acids. Per the germline V gene, CDR1 is MNHEY and CDR2 is SVGAGI. Trimming removed 5 bases at V and 3 bases at J, with 10 bases between. This chain's CDR3 is CASSNGRDTEAFF. Here the CDR3 DNA reads TGTGCCAGCAGTAACGGGCGGGACACTGAAGCTTTCTTT.

This rearrangement joins TRBV4-2 to TRBJ2-3; the match to TRBD2 covers 9 bases. The CDR3 runs 17 residues. J was trimmed by 2 bases and V by 0 bases; bases with no gene match: 6. Germline V gene lookup returns CDR1 LGHNA and CDR2 YNFKEQ. CDR3 nucleotide sequence: TGTGCCAGCAGCCAAGAAAGTCTAGCGGGGAACACAGATACGCAGTATTTT. Its protein product is CASSQESLAGNTDTQYF.

The rearrangement uses TRBV28 and TRBJ2-1; D possibly corresponds to TRBD2 (6 bases). V gave up 7 bases and J gave up 3 bases, with 10 bases separating them. CDR1 MDHEN and CDR2 SYDVKM come from the germline V gene. CDR3 length equals 13 residues. The DNA for the CDR3 is TGTGCCAGCATAGGCGGGATCTACAATGAGCAGTTCTTC. It specifies CASIGGIYNEQFF.

The chain uses TRBV27 and TRBJ2-7; D may be TRBD1 (6 bases). V gave up 1 base and J gave up 4 bases, with 17 bases separating them. The CDR3 is made up of 16 amino acids. Germline assignment: CDR1 MNHEY and CDR2 SMNVEV (reference sequence). CDR3 protein: CASSLYPPGHRYEQYF. DNA of the CDR3: TGTGCCAGCAGTTTATATCCCCCGGGACATAGGTACGAGCAGTACTTC.

This sequence joins TRBV10-3 and TRBJ2-2; 9 bases agree with TRBD1. The CDR3 extends over 14 amino acids. The trim removed 7 bases at V and 2 bases at J, leaving 2 bases unmatched. Germline assignment: CDR1 ENHRY and CDR2 SYGVKD. The DNA for the CDR3 is TGTGCCATCAACACAGGGGGCAACACCGGGGAGCTGTTTTTT. Translation: CAINTGGNTGELFF.

The chain carries TRBV28 and TRBJ1-6; D not resolved. The V gene's germline CDR1 is MDHEN and CDR2 SYDVKM. The CDR3 is 14 residues long. V was trimmed by 4 bases and J by 6 bases, leaving 10 bases between them. The CDR3 loop reads CASSSGRANSPLHF. The CDR3 DNA follows: TGTGCCAGCAGTTCCGGACGGGCTAATTCACCCCTCCACTTT.

CDR3 loop: CASSYSTPETQYF. Here the CDR3 DNA reads TGTGCCAGCAGTTACTCCACACCAGAGACCCAGTACTTC. V is TRBV28 and J is TRBJ2-5; no firm D call. Trimming cost V 4 bases and J 4 bases, with 10 bases left between them. The CDR3 runs 13 residues. CDR1 and CDR2 from the germline V gene are MDHEN and SYDVKM.